This T cell receptor (beta chain) was sequenced in a study of blood T cells in healthy people across ages. Whole-study findings and limits: Whereas aged donors had fewer naive CD4+ cells, long-lived donors had more of them and higher diversity.

This CDR3 comprises 21 residues. Trimming cost V 0 bases and J 1 base, with 27 bases left between them. Germline assignment: CDR1 ENHRY and CDR2 SYGVKD. A second PCR of 7 to 11 cycles used a sample-barcoded 5' primer and a J-beta primer mix. TCRdb ran MiXCR on the 5' RACE reads and lists one entry per CDR3 protein. The table records roughly 560,000 distinct CDR3 sequences, around 24% of them present only once. To note about this clonotype: Its target is not known.

The sample was also linked to a second study, of T cells of mothers and their children. That work contributes: The whole RNA yield was converted to cDNA, around 1.5 ug per 15 ul.

The chain uses TRBV10-3 and TRBJ1-2; perhaps TRBD1 as D (6 bases). The specimen was blood. The origin of this receptor is a boy younger than 18 in good health. For the CDR3, the DNA is TGTGCCATCAGTGAGTCATCGATAGCACGTACAGGGATAATAATTAACTATGGCTACACCTTC. Translation gives CAISESSIARTGIIINYGYTF.